The 4 T cell receptor beta chains presented below share a single source sample, sequenced in a study of vaccination and CD4 T cells after COVID-19 (dated by TCRdb to between 2020 and 2023). The meaning of the sample's time point label: late sampling 161 to 241 days after vaccination in a few convalescent patients. The library was prepared using PCR. The sequencer listed for this sample is Illumina iSeq 100. TCRdb reprocessing: public reads trimmed at Q25 with fastp, clones called with MiXCR, in-frame beta chains kept. Rows are unified per CDR3 protein, each entry keeping the most common DNA and genes. This sample holds 26,000 or so distinct CDR3 sequences; under 65% were observed only once. The biggest ten clones account for around 5.5% of the sample. Sample: CD4+ T cells from blood, taken about 7 months after SARS-CoV-2 vaccination. These receptor sequences come from a human donor who had recovered from COVID-19.

This chain uses TRBV28 with TRBJ2-5; 7 bases map to TRBD1. The germline V gene encodes CDR1 MDHEN and CDR2 SYDVKM. The CDR3 is 15 amino acids. Germline trimming cut 1 base from V and 4 bases from J; bases unmatched to any gene: 6. The chain's CDR3 is CASSLSLGTVETQYF. The CDR3 DNA reads TGTGCCAGCAGTTTATCACTCGGGACAGTAGAGACCCAGTACTTC.

The chain employs TRBV15 and TRBJ2-7, with a tentative D call TRBD1 (6 bases). V dropped 5 bases and J dropped 0 bases, with 17 bases sitting between them. CDR3 length: 16 amino acids. In germline, CDR1 is LNHNV, CDR2 YYDKDF (reference sequence). The CDR3 reads CATSGGQLGNSYEQYF. The DNA of the CDR3 is TGTGCCACCAGCGGTGGACAGCTCGGCAACTCCTACGAGCAGTACTTC.

The chain uses TRBV7-3 and TRBJ2-3, with D possibly called TRBD1 or TRBD2 (5 bases each). This CDR3 spans 17 amino acids. Per the germline V gene, CDR1 is SGHTA and CDR2 is FQGTGA. V was shortened by 5 bases and J by 4 bases, with 22 bases between the two germline ends. CDR3 in amino acids: CASSPGPFAPFADTQYF. CDR3 nucleotide sequence: TGTGCCAGCAGCCCGGGACCATTCGCGCCCTTCGCAGATACGCAGTATTTT.

This clonotype has a handful of counts. V gene TRBV27 combines with J gene TRBJ2-5, with TRBD2 matching 16 bases. V was clipped by 5 bases and J by 6 bases; unmatched bases: 6. In germline, CDR1 is MNHEY, CDR2 SMNVEV (reference sequence). The CDR3 sequence is 16 residues long. The CDR3 protein is CASSPGTSGRVKTQYF. DNA of the CDR3: TGTGCCAGCAGTCCCGGGACTAGCGGGAGGGTGAAGACCCAGTACTTC.